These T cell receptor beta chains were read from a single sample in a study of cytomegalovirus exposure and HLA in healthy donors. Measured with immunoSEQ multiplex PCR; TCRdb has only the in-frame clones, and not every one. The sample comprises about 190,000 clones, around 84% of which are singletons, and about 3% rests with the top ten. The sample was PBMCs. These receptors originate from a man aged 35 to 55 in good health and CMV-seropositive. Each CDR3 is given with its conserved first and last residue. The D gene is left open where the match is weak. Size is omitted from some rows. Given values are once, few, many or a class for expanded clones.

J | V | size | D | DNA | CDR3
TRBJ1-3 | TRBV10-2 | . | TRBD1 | TGCGCCAGCAGTGCCGGGACAGAGGGAAACACCATATATTTT | CASSAGTEGNTIYF
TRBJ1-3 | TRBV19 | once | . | TGTGCCAGTATAGCCGGGGGGAACACCATATATTTT | CASIAGGNTIYF
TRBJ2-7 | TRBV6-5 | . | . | TGTGCCAGCAGTGAATTACAAACCTACGAGCAGTACTTC | CASSELQTYEQYF
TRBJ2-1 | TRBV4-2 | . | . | TGTGCCAGCAGCCACCCCAACCGCCAGGGGGGATTGAATGAGCAGTTCTTC | CASSHPNRQGGLNEQFF
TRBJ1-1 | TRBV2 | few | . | TGTGCCAGCAGCTCACAGGTGAACACTGAAGCTTTCTTT | CASSSQVNTEAFF
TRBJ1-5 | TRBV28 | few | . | TGTGCCAGCAGCTCGGGAGGGGGGGGACATTATCAGCCCCAGCATTTT | CASSSGGGGHYQPQHF
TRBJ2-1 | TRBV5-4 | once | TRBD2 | TGTGCCAGCAGCTTGGCACTAGCGGGGGCCGCGCGGGGAGAGCAGTTCTTC | CASSLALAGAARGEQFF
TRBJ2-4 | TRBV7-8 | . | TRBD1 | TGTGCCAGCAGCTTAGGGGACAGAAACATTCAGTACTTC | CASSLGDRNIQYF
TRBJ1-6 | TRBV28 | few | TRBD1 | TGTGCCAGCAGTTTACTACAGGGGTCGGGTAATTCACCCCTCCACTTT | CASSLLQGSGNSPLHF
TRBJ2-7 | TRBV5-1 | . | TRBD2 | TGCGCCAGCAGCCAGCCGGGGGGGGCTTGCGAGCAGTACTTC | CASSQPGGACEQYF
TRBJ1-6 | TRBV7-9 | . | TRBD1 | TGTGCCAGCAGCTTCTCAGGGGGCGAATCACCCCTCCACTTT | CASSFSGGESPLHF
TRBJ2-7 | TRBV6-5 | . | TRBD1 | TGTGCCAGCAGTGGGACAGTGGGGTTCTACGAGCAGTACTTC | CASSGTVGFYEQYF
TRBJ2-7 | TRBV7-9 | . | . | TGTGCCAGCAGCTTGGTTCAGTTCGAGCAGTACTTC | CASSLVQFEQYF
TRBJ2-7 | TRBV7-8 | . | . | TGTGCCAGCAGACCCGGTGACAGAGCCTACGAGCAGTACTTC | CASRPGDRAYEQYF
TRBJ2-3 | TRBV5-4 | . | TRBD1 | TGTGCCAGCAGCTGGGGGACAGGGAGCACAGATACGCAGTATTTT | CASSWGTGSTDTQYF
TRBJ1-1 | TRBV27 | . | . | TGTGCCAGCAGTTACGGGGGTTCCGACACTGAAGCTTTCTTT | CASSYGGSDTEAFF
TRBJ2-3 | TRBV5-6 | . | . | TGTGCCAGCAGCTTGGTGGGGACTAGCACAGATACGCAGTATTTT | CASSLVGTSTDTQYF
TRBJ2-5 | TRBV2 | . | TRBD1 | TGTGCCAGCAGTATCGGACAGGGCGGTGAGACCCAGTACTTC | CASSIGQGGETQYF
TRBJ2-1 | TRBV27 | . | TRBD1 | TGTGCCAGCAGTCCCCTAGACAGGGCCAATGAGCAGTTCTTC | CASSPLDRANEQFF
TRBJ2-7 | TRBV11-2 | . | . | TGTGCCAGCAGCTTCGGGGAAACCTACGAGCAGTACTTC | CASSFGETYEQYF
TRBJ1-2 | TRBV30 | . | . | TGTGCCTGGAGTGTAGTCGGTATCCGCTATGGCTACACCTTC | CAWSVVGIRYGYTF
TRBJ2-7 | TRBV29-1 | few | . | TGCAGCGTTGGGCAGTCCTACGAGCAGTACTTC | CSVGQSYEQYF
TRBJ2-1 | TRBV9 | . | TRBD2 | TGTGCCAGCAGCGTAGTCCCTAGCGGGAGGGCCAATGAGCAGTTCTTC | CASSVVPSGRANEQFF
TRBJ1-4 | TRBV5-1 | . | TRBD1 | TGCGCCAGCAGCTTTGACAGGGTGGAAGAAAAACTGTTTTTT | CASSFDRVEEKLFF
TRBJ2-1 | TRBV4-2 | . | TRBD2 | TGTGCCAGCAGCCAAGAAGTGGTAGCGGGAGTCTTCAATGAGCAGTTCTTC | CASSQEVVAGVFNEQFF
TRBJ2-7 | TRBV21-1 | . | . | TGTGCCAGCAGCTCACCGGAGGGTGCAGAGATCTCCTACGAGCAGTACTTC | CASSSPEGAEISYEQYF
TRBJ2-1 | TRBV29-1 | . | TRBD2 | TGCAGCGTTGCTAGCGGGAGACTCAGGTTGAATGAGCAGTTCTTC | CSVASGRLRLNEQFF
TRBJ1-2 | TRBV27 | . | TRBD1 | TGTGCCAGCAAAACAGGGGACTATGGCTACACCTTC | CASKTGDYGYTF
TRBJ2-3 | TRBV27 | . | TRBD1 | TGTGCCAGCAGTCTCCGGGACAGCAGCACAGATACGCAGTATTTT | CASSLRDSSTDTQYF
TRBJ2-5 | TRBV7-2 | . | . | TGTGCCAGCAGCTCCCTCGGCCAAGAGACCCAGTACTTC | CASSSLGQETQYF
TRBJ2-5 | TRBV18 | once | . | TGTGCCAGCTCACCGACATCGGGACTTTTCTCGGAGACCCAGTACTTC | CASSPTSGLFSETQYF
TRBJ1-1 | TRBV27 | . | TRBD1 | TGTGCCAGCAGACAGGGGATGATGAACACTGAAGCTTTCTTT | CASRQGMMNTEAFF
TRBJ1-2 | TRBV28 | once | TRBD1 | TGTGCCAGCAGCCCAACCCTAACAGGGGACGGTGGCTACACCTTC | CASSPTLTGDGGYTF
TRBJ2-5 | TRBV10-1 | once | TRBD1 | TGCGCCAGCAGTGATCGGACAGGGATGACGGGCGAGACCCAGTACTTC | CASSDRTGMTGETQYF
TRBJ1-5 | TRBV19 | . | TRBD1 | TGTGCCAGTAGTATGACAGGGGGCGGTCAGCCCCAGCATTTT | CASSMTGGGQPQHF
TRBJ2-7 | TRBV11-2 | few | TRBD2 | TGTGCCAGCAGGAGGACTAGCGGGGACTACGAGCAGTACTTC | CASRRTSGDYEQYF
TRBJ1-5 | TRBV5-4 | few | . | TGTGCCAGCAGCTTGGATGGCAGGGCAAGCAATCAGCCCCAGCATTTT | CASSLDGRASNQPQHF
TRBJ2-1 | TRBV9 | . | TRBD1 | TGTGCCAGCAGCCAGGATCCGGGACAGGGGAGGAATGAGCAGTTCTTC | CASSQDPGQGRNEQFF
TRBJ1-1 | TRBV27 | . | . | TGTGCCAGCGGCGCGGGGGGGCGATACTCGGCTTTCTTT | CASGAGGRYSAFF
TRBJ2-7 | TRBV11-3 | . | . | TGTGCCAGCAGCGACTCGGGACTTTCCTACGAGCAGTACTTC | CASSDSGLSYEQYF
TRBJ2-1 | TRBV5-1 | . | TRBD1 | TGCGCCAGCGTATCCATACCAGGGGGACCCGATGAGCAGTTCTTC | CASVSIPGGPDEQFF
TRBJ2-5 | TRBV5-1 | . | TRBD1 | TGCGCCAGCAGCAGGCGACAGGGCAAGCGAGAGACCCAGTACTTC | CASSRRQGKRETQYF
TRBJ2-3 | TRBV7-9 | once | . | TGTGCCAGCAGCCCTGAGAATACGCAGTATTTT | CASSPENTQYF
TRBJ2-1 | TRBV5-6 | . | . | TGTGCCAGCACCCTGGGGGACTTCCCCTCCTACAATGAGCAGTTCTTC | CASTLGDFPSYNEQFF
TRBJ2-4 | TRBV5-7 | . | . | TGTGCCAGCAGCTTCAGGGGTCCCAAAAACATTCACTACTTC | CASSFRGPKNIHYF
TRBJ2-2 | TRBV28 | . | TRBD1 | TGTGCCAGCAGTCCTCCCGACGGACAGGGGTCGCCCGGGGAGCTGTTTTTT | CASSPPDGQGSPGELFF
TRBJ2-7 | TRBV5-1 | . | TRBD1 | TGCGCCAGCGGCACCCGACAGGGCTACGAGCAGTACTTC | CASGTRQGYEQYF
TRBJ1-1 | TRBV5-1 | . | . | TGCGCCAGCAGCTTGAAGGGGGAAGTTGAAGCTTTCTTT | CASSLKGEVEAFF
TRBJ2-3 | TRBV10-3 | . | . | TGTGCCATCAGACGACAGGGCACAGATACGCAGTATTTT | CAIRRQGTDTQYF
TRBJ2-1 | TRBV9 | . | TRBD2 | TGTGCCAGCAGCGTAGCGGGGGGGCGGAATGAGCAGTTCTTC | CASSVAGGRNEQFF
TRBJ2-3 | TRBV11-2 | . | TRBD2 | TGTGCCAGCAGCTTAGGACTAGCGGGAGATACGCAGTATTTT | CASSLGLAGDTQYF
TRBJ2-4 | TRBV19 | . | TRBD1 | TGTGCCAGTAGTATACTGGGGACAGGGAAAAACATTCAGTACTTC | CASSILGTGKNIQYF
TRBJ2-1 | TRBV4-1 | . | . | TGCGCCAGCAGCCAAGTGGAGAGCTCCTACAATGAGCAGTTCTTC | CASSQVESSYNEQFF
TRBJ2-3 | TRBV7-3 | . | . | TGTGCCAGCAGCATTAAATCCGGGGGCACAGATACGCAGTATTTT | CASSIKSGGTDTQYF
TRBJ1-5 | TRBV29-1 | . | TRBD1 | TGCAGCGTAGGACAGGGTAATCAGCCCCAGCATTTT | CSVGQGNQPQHF
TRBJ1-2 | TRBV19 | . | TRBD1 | TGTGCCAGTACATCAGACAGGGATAGGGGCTACACCTTC | CASTSDRDRGYTF
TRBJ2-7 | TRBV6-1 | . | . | TGTGCCAGCACCCCGGGGGGACAGGCTAAACAGTACTTC | CASTPGGQAKQYF
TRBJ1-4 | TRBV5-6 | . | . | TGTGCCAGCAGCTTGGAAGGGGATCCCAGGGGTACTAATGAAAAACTGTTTTTT | CASSLEGDPRGTNEKLFF
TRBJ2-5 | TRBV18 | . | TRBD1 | TGTGCCAGCTCACCCCAGGCCCTGACAGGGTTTGGGGAGACCCAGTACTTC | CASSPQALTGFGETQYF